The sequence of this T cell receptor (beta chain) was determined in a study of blood T cell repertoires in COVID-19. Original analysis: Reference gene primer amplification in the assay estimated nucleated cell counts. Some clones are missing from TCRdb's copy, which holds only in-frame ones; the method was immunoSEQ multiplex PCR. Clone size and the V and J calls come from that table; the DNA yielded D and trimming. The table lists over 25,000 clones, nearly 80% of them singletons, with approximately 36% in the top ten. The trim removed 3 bases at V and 2 bases at J, leaving 2 bases unmatched. This CDR3 comprises 14 residues. Germline V lookup: CDR1 SGHKS, CDR2 YYEKEE (reference sequence).

Sequenced: peripheral blood. The chain combines TRBV5-5 with TRBJ1-1; 9 nucleotides agree with TRBD1. This sequence originates from a man older than 75 with acute or convalescent COVID-19. The CDR3 bases are TGTGCCAGCAGCTGGGACAGGGTAAACACTGAAGCTTTCTTT. Translation: CASSWDRVNTEAFF.